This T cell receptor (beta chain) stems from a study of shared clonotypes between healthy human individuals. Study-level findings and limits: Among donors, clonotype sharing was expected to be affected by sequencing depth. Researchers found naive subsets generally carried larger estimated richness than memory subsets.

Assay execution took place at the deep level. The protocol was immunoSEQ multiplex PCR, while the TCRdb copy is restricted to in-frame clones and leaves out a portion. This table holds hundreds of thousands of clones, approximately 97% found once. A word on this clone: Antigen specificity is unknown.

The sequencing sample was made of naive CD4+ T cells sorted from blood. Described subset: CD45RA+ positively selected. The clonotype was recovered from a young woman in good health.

CDR3: CASSLLGLGAGEKLFF. In DNA form, the CDR3 reads TGCGCCAGCAGCTTGCTTGGGTTAGGTGCCGGTGAAAAACTGTTTTTT. This chain connects TRBV5-1 to TRBJ1-4; no clear D. V was pared by 1 base and J by 7 bases, with 17 bases between. The CDR3 has 16 residues. Germline CDR1 reads SGHRS; CDR2 reads YFSETQ. The variable domain in full, completed from reference TRBV5-1 and TRBJ1-4, reads KAGVTQTPRYLIKTRGQQVTLSCSPISGHRSVSWYQQTPGQGLQFLFEYFSETQRNKGNFPGRFSGRQFSNSRSEMNVSTLELGDSALYLCASSLLGLGAGEKLFFGSGTQLSVL.